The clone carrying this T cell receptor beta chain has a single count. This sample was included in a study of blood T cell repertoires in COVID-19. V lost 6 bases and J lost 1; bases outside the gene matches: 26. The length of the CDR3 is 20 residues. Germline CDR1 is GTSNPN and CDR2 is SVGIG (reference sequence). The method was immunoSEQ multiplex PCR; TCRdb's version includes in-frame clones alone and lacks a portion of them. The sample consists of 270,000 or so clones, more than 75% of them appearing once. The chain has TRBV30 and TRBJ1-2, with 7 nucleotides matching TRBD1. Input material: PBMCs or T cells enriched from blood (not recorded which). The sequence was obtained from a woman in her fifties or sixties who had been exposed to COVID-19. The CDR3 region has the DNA TGTGCCTGTGACAAGGGACAGATAACTCGAACAGACCAATATAACTATGGCTACACCTTC. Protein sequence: CACDKGQITRTDQYNYGYTF. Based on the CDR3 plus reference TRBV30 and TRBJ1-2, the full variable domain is SQTIHQWPATLVQPVGSPLSLECTVEGTSNPNLYWYRQAAGRGLQLLFYSVGIGQISSEVPQNLSASRPQDRQFILSSKKLLLSDSGFYLCACDKGQITRTDQYNYGYTFGSGTRLTVV.